This TCR beta chain was retrieved from a study of regulatory dendritic cells for organ transplantation. V was clipped by 3 bases and J by 1 base; unmatched bases: 7. The CDR3 has 17 residues. From germline, CDR1 is KGHSH and CDR2 LQKENI. Details on this clone: Antigen: not known.

Sorted T cells were CFSE-labeled and cultured 4 to 5 days with allogeneic regulatory or mature dendritic cells at 1:10. TCRdb's copy holds only in-frame clones and misses some; the assay was immunoSEQ multiplex PCR. The table shows 20,000 or so clones, with 85% to 90% occurring only once. This chain joins TRBV18 and TRBJ2-1, with TRBD2 identical over 9 bases. This TCR came from a human donor in good health. The sequenced sample was naive CD4+ T cells from blood cultured with dendritic cells. Indicated subset: CD45RA+ naive T cells. For the CDR3, the DNA is TGTGCCAGCTCACCTCGGACTAGCGAACCTTCCTACAATGAGCAGTTCTTC. Its protein is CASSPRTSEPSYNEQFF.